This T cell receptor beta chain was obtained from a study of blood T cell repertoires in COVID-19. For the study at large: The analysed material was cDNA or gDNA that came from T cells, B-cell-depleted T cells, or PBMCs.

Per the original methods: How many nucleated cells were present was estimated from reference gene primer amplification. Sequenced by immunoSEQ multiplex PCR; TCRdb stores in-frame clones only, minus some. V and J calls plus clone size are reproduced from that table; the DNA served to infer D and trimming. The data show around 250,000 clones, about 90% seen once. The CDR3 has 14 amino acids. V was shortened by 6 bases and J by 1 base, with 9 bases between the two germline ends. Germline-derived CDR1 and CDR2 are SGHTA and FQGTGA. Assignments of participants to cohorts depended upon their own reported clinical history.

The specimen was PBMCs or T cells enriched from blood (not recorded which). The chain combines TRBV7-3 with TRBJ2-2; D perhaps matches TRBD1 (5 bases). The receptor was isolated from a man between 50 and 59 years old who had been exposed to COVID-19. The CDR3 is CASSRTGNTGELFF. For the CDR3, the DNA is TGTGCCAGCAGTCGCACAGGGAACACCGGGGAGCTGTTTTTT.